This T cell receptor (beta chain) derives from a study of lung T cells in sarcoidosis with Löfgren's syndrome. Via MiXCR, TCRdb re-called the reads, giving one row per CDR3 protein. The table records about 9,400 distinct CDR3 sequences, about 20% of them present only once. This receptor was taken from a human donor with sarcoidosis (Löfgren's syndrome or another form), or a control subject (not recorded which). What was sequenced was CD4+ T cells from bronchoalveolar lavage.

CDR3 DNA: TGTGCCAGCAGCGAAAACAGGGGTGGCACCTACAATGAGCAGTTCTTC. Its translation: CASSENRGGTYNEQFF. The chain has TRBV11-3 and TRBJ2-1, with 7 bases matching TRBD1. The germline gives CDR1 SGHNT, CDR2 YENEEA. The V segment lost 5 bases and the J segment 2 bases; nucleotides outside the gene matches: 9. The CDR3 has 16 residues.